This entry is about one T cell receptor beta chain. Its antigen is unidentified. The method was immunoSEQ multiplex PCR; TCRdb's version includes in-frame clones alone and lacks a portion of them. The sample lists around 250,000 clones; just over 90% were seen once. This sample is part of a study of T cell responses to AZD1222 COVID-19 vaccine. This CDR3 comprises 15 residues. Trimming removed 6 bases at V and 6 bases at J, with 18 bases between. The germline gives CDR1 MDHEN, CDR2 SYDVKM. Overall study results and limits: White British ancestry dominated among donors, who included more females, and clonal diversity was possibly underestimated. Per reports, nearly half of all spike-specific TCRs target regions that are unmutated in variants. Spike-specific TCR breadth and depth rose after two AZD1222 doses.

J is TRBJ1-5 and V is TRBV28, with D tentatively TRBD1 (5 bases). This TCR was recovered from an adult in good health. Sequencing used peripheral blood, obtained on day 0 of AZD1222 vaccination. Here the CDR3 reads CASRLGVGGGQPQHF. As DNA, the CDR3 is TGTGCCAGCAGGCTGGGGGTCGGGGGTGGTCAGCCCCAGCATTTT.